Listed here are 19 T cell receptor beta chains from one sample, sequenced in a study of blood T cell repertoires in COVID-19 (dated by TCRdb to 2020 to 2022). Library construction relied on the immunoSEQ multiplex PCR assay. TCRdb's version of the immuneACCESS table is confined to in-frame rearrangements and falls short of the full clone set. An unresolved V gene accounts for under half of the shortfall where checked; the remainder is of unknown origin. In all, the sample holds tens of thousands of clones, and around 77% of those were seen once. Together, the top ten hold 15% to 20% of the sample. The sequenced material came from peripheral blood. The receptor set was obtained from a man in his 60s with acute or convalescent COVID-19.

The J gene is TRBJ1-1, the V gene TRBV5-8, with TRBD1 identical over 10 bases. This CDR3 comprises 15 residues. The V gene end was trimmed by 7 bases and the J gene end by 6 bases; junction bases not matched to a gene: 12. Germline CDR1 is SGHTS and CDR2 is YDEGEE. The CDR3 protein is CASFYHGTGVSEAFF. CDR3 DNA: TGTGCCAGCTTCTATCACGGGACAGGGGTTTCTGAAGCTTTCTTT.

The CDR3 is CATSTRSTSTSGNTIYF. Here the CDR3 DNA reads TGTGCCACCAGCACGCGCTCGACTTCTACCTCTGGAAACACCATATATTTT. This chain links TRBV15 with TRBJ1-3; D is undetermined. V was pared by 4 bases and J by 0 bases, with 16 bases between. From germline, CDR1 is LNHNV and CDR2 YYDKDF (reference sequence). The length of the CDR3 is 17 residues.

This clone was picked up a small number of times. The chain couples TRBV10-3 to TRBJ1-1, with 9 positions matching TRBD1. Germline trimming cut 6 bases from V and 4 bases from J; bases unmatched to any gene: 9. Germline values: CDR1 ENHRY, CDR2 SYGVKD. The CDR3 sequence is 15 residues long. The DNA for the CDR3 is TGTGCCATCAGAGCGGGACAGGGCGGGGGCACTGAAGCTTTCTTT. It translates to CAIRAGQGGGTEAFF.

The chain couples TRBV6-5 to TRBJ2-2; 10 bases match TRBD2. The CDR3 is made up of 16 amino acids. V lost 1 base, J lost 6 bases, and 5 bases stayed unmatched. CDR1 MNHEY and CDR2 SVGAGI come from the germline V gene. The CDR3 spells CASSYLRSGGAGELFF. The CDR3, as DNA: TGTGCCAGCAGTTACTTACGAAGCGGGGGGGCCGGGGAGCTGTTTTTT.

V is TRBV7-2 and J is TRBJ1-2, with 11 nucleotides matching TRBD1. The V gene's germline CDR1 is SGHTA and CDR2 FQGNSA. The trim removed 6 bases at V and 4 bases at J, leaving 7 bases unmatched. The CDR3 is 15 residues long. The CDR3 sequence: CASRLGTGGIYGYTF. Here the CDR3 DNA reads TGTGCCAGCAGACTCGGGACAGGGGGAATCTATGGCTACACCTTC.

The chain recombines TRBV4-3 with TRBJ1-4, with no clear D. The CDR3 has 16 amino acids. V lost 5 bases and J lost 0, with 13 bases in between. Germline CDR1 reads LGHNA; CDR2 reads YSLEER. Here the CDR3 DNA reads TGCGCCAGCAGCGTCCGAGAGTCTGCAACTAATGAAAAACTGTTTTTT. It yields the protein CASSVRESATNEKLFF.

This chain uses TRBV14 with TRBJ2-1; D not certain. The ends were cut back, 0 bases at V and 8 bases at J, with 8 bases in the middle. This CDR3 has 13 amino acids. Per the germline V gene, CDR1 is SGHDN and CDR2 is FVKESK. The CDR3 bases are TGTGCCAGCAGCCAAGATAGAAGAGATGAGCAGTTCTTC. Amino acids: CASSQDRRDEQFF.

The table lists this clone with a few counts. The chain combines TRBV19 with TRBJ2-3, with D perhaps TRBD2 (7 bases). V was trimmed by 4 bases and J by 3 bases, leaving 17 bases between them. CDR1 and CDR2 (germline): LNHDA, SQIVND (reference sequence). The length of the CDR3 is 16 residues. CDR3 DNA: TGTGCCAGTAGTACTTGGGGGGGGCGAAGGACAGATACGCAGTATTTT. Amino acids: CASSTWGGRRTDTQYF.

The CDR3 reads CASTLGGGTGTIDEQYF. The CDR3 nucleotides are TGTGCCAGTACCCTAGGAGGAGGAACAGGGACAATCGACGAGCAGTACTTC. The chain couples TRBV19 to TRBJ2-7, with D possibly being TRBD1 (6 bases). V lost 7 bases and J 5 bases, leaving 27 bases between the germline ends. The CDR3 totals 17 residues. In germline, CDR1 is LNHDA, CDR2 SQIVND (reference sequence).

V is TRBV19 and J is TRBJ1-1, with D unclear. V was pared by 3 bases and J by 10 bases, with 18 bases between. This CDR3 contains 14 residues. The germline CDR1 and CDR2 sequences are LNHDA and SQIVND (reference sequence). The chain's CDR3 is CASSITVLAEVAFF. CDR3 bases: TGTGCCAGTAGTATTACGGTATTAGCCGAGGTAGCTTTCTTT.

CDR3 bases: TGTGCCATCAGTGACCCGGGACAGGGGCTCGCAGATACGCAGTATTTT. Encoded protein: CAISDPGQGLADTQYF. The rearrangement links TRBV10-3 to TRBJ2-3, with TRBD1 matching over 10 bases. The CDR3 length is 16 residues. The junction had 7 bases not matched to a gene; V was cut back by 3 bases and J by 4 bases. Looked up from germline, CDR1 is ENHRY and CDR2 is SYGVKD.

The chain joins TRBV7-2 to TRBJ1-5; TRBD1 matches 10 bases. Trimming at V came to 5 bases and at J to 5 bases, leaving 3 bases not matched to a gene. CDR3 length: 14 residues. In germline, CDR1 is SGHTA, CDR2 FQGNSA. The DNA for the CDR3 is TGTGCCAGCAGCCAAGACAGGGGGCATCAGCCCCAGCATTTT. Translating it yields CASSQDRGHQPQHF.

J is TRBJ2-1 and V is TRBV5-1, with 9 bases aligning to TRBD1. The CDR3 loop spans 15 amino acids. The germline CDR1 and CDR2 sequences are SGHRS and YFSETQ. Germline trimming cut 4 bases from V and 6 bases from J; bases unmatched to any gene: 8. DNA of the CDR3: TGCGCCAGCAGCCCCCGTGGGACAGGGTTCAATGAGCAGTTCTTC. Translated: CASSPRGTGFNEQFF.

This rearrangement joins TRBV19 to TRBJ2-4, with 8 bases that match TRBD1. The CDR3 consists of 17 residues. With V trimmed by 3 bases and J by 7 bases, 14 bases remained unmatched. Germline CDR1 is LNHDA and CDR2 is SQIVND (reference sequence). The CDR3 DNA is TGTGCCAGTAGTATGGCTGCAGGGGGCTGGGGTTGGAACATTCAGTACTTC. Encoded protein: CASSMAAGGWGWNIQYF.

The gene calls are TRBV9 and TRBJ2-7, with 9 bases identical to TRBD1. Germline CDR1 is SGDLS and CDR2 is YYNGEE. This CDR3 region has 14 residues. Germline trimming cut 2 bases from V and 4 bases from J; bases unmatched to any gene: 4. CDR3 loop: CASSVQDRGYEQYF. CDR3 nucleotides: TGTGCCAGCAGCGTCCAGGACAGGGGATACGAGCAGTACTTC. Complete variable domain (other parts from reference TRBV9 and TRBJ2-7): DSGVTQTPKHLITATGQRVTLRCSPRSGDLSVYWYQQSLDQGLQFLIQYYNGEERAKGNILERFSAQQFPDLHSELNLSSLELGDSALYFCASSVQDRGYEQYFGPGTRLTVT.

The chain uses TRBV10-3 and TRBJ1-1; 7 bases are shared with TRBD1. The germline CDR1 and CDR2 sequences are ENHRY and SYGVKD. The CDR3 loop spans 16 amino acids. V dropped 6 bases and J dropped 4; count of bases not matched to a gene: 14. The CDR3 nucleotides read TGTGCCATCAGCCCCCAGAACAGGGGCAGGGGCACTGAAGCTTTCTTT. Protein sequence: CAISPQNRGRGTEAFF.

The genes are TRBV6-5 and TRBJ2-3; D is undetermined. This CDR3 has 14 residues. The V gene lost 0 bases and the J gene lost 2 bases, with 6 bases spanning the gap. Germline CDR1 reads MNHEY; CDR2 reads SVGAGI. The CDR3 nucleotides read TGTGCCAGCAGTTACTCTACATTCACAGATACGCAGTATTTT. The encoded protein is CASSYSTFTDTQYF.

The chain combines TRBV25-1 with TRBJ2-1; 14 bases match TRBD2. This CDR3 is 18 amino acids long. The junction had 6 bases not matched to a gene; V was cut back by 5 bases and J by 0 bases. The germline V gene encodes CDR1 MGHDK and CDR2 SYGVNS. The CDR3 reads CASSSRTSGGPSYNEQFF. In nucleotides, the CDR3 is TGTGCCAGCAGTTCCCGGACTAGCGGGGGGCCCTCCTACAATGAGCAGTTCTTC.

The chain couples TRBV5-6 to TRBJ2-7; the match to TRBD1 covers 7 bases. The CDR3 length is 15 residues. The J segment lost 0 bases and the V segment lost 7 bases, leaving 10 bases of the junction unmatched. Looked up from germline, CDR1 is SGHDT and CDR2 is YYEEEE. CDR3 in amino acids: CASRTGMASSYEQYF. The DNA of the CDR3 is TGTGCCAGCCGGACAGGCATGGCCAGCTCCTACGAGCAGTACTTC.